The 30 T cell receptor beta chains reported below all come from one sample, sequenced in a study of technical replicates of blood from a handful of donors. The table came from immunoSEQ multiplex PCR; TCRdb's copy has only in-frame clones and leaves some out. This sample yields some 80,000 clones, of which 90% to 95% are seen a single time; more than 0.2% belongs to the top ten. Material for sequencing was T cells isolated from PBMCs. Receptors originate from a human donor in good health.

The V and J genes are TRBV27 and TRBJ2-3, with TRBD2 matching 9 bases. Germline CDR1 is MNHEY and CDR2 is SMNVEV (reference sequence). The CDR3 covers 15 residues. Trimming cost V 3 bases and J 6 bases; bases outside gene matches: 7. The CDR3, as DNA: TGTGCCAGCAGTTTGGCGGGAGGGCCAGGGGATACGCAGTATTTT. It specifies CASSLAGGPGDTQYF.

This sequence joins TRBV6-1 and TRBJ1-3; D possibly corresponds to TRBD1 (5 bases). Germline V CDR1 and CDR2: MNHNS, SASEGT. There are 17 residues in the CDR3. V lost 0 bases and J 0 bases, leaving 12 bases between the germline ends. The CDR3 region has the DNA TGTGCCAGCAGTGAAGCTTACAGGTCTAGCTCTGGAAACACCATATATTTT. Amino acids: CASSEAYRSSSGNTIYF.

Only one count was recorded for this clone. This chain connects TRBV2 to TRBJ2-3, with D hard to call. CDR3 size: 15 residues. Germline V gene sequence: CDR1 SNHLY, CDR2 FYNNEI. Trimming took 3 bases from V and 0 from J, leaving 10 bases between them. Written as DNA, the CDR3 is TGTGCCAGCAGTGATAGCCTATCTAGCACAGATACGCAGTATTTT. Its protein is CASSDSLSSTDTQYF.

The chain links TRBV18 to TRBJ2-2, with 9 bases that match TRBD1. The CDR3 runs 15 residues. Germline values: CDR1 KGHSH, CDR2 LQKENI. V was clipped by 3 bases and J by 1 base; unmatched bases: 0. CDR3 bases: TGTGCCAGCTCACCGGGACAGGGGAACACCGGGGAGCTGTTTTTT. This translates into CASSPGQGNTGELFF.

The V call is TRBV28, the J call TRBJ1-1, with a weak D call TRBD1 (5 bases). The germline V gene encodes CDR1 MDHEN and CDR2 SYDVKM. This CDR3 contains 14 residues. Trimming cost V 1 base and J 2 bases, with 8 bases left between them. CDR3 nucleotides: TGTGCCAGCAGTTTATTAGGGGTAAACACTGAAGCTTTCTTT. This encodes CASSLLGVNTEAFF.

The chain is built from TRBV13 and TRBJ1-1, with no clear D. The CDR3 is 13 amino acids. The germline V and J ends were trimmed by 2 bases and 3 bases, with 7 bases remaining between them. CDR1 and CDR2 from the germline V gene are PRHDT and FYEKMQ (reference sequence). CDR3 residues: CASSLSSYTEAFF. The CDR3 coding sequence is TGTGCCAGCAGCTTATCGTCGTACACTGAAGCTTTCTTT.

The chain links TRBV2 to TRBJ2-1, with D possibly being TRBD2 (6 bases). Germline CDR1 reads SNHLY; CDR2 reads FYNNEI. The CDR3 is 17 residues long. V dropped 4 bases and J dropped 8 bases, with 24 bases sitting between them. CDR3 region: CASSGLGAGRGTDEQFF. CDR3 in DNA: TGTGCCAGCAGTGGACTCGGGGCGGGAAGAGGTACCGATGAGCAGTTCTTC.

This clone was recorded once. Within the sample, other DNA sequences also encode this same CDR3. The rearrangement links TRBV9 to TRBJ1-2; TRBD1 aligns across 8 bases. With V trimmed by 0 bases and J by 5 bases, 0 bases remained unmatched. The CDR3 extends over 13 amino acids. Germline CDR1 and CDR2: SGDLS and YYNGEE. The CDR3 protein is CASSVGQGYGYTF. CDR3 bases: TGTGCCAGCAGCGTAGGACAGGGGTATGGCTACACCTTC.

The genes are TRBV5-1 and TRBJ2-1; TRBD2 aligns across 14 bases. Germline CDR1 reads SGHRS; CDR2 reads YFSETQ. This CDR3 comprises 16 residues. The V segment lost 1 base and the J segment 7 bases; nucleotides outside the gene matches: 4. The CDR3 DNA follows: TGCGCCAGCAGCTTGACGGGACTAGCGGGAGAGAATGAGCAGTTCTTC. This encodes CASSLTGLAGENEQFF. The variable domain in full, completed from reference TRBV5-1 and TRBJ2-1, reads KAGVTQTPRYLIKTRGQQVTLSCSPISGHRSVSWYQQTPGQGLQFLFEYFSETQRNKGNFPGRFSGRQFSNSRSEMNVSTLELGDSALYLCASSLTGLAGENEQFFGPGTRLTVL.

The chain couples TRBV11-1 to TRBJ2-5, with TRBD1 identical over 11 bases. The V and J ends lost 4 bases and 5 bases, in that order; junction bases with no gene match: 3. From germline, CDR1 is SGHAT and CDR2 FQDESV (reference sequence). The CDR3 is 14 residues long. CDR3 sequence reads: CASSSDRGPETQYF. CDR3 bases: TGTGCCAGCAGCTCGGACAGGGGGCCGGAGACCCAGTACTTC.

The J gene is TRBJ2-3, the V gene TRBV30, with D unclear. The CDR3 is 13 amino acids. Trimming pared 5 bases from V and 4 bases from J, leaving 13 bases between. Germline CDR1 and CDR2: GTSNPN and SVGIG (reference sequence). The CDR3 coding sequence is TGTGCCTGGGGTTTGAGTCGGGCAGATACGCAGTATTTT. Translation: CAWGLSRADTQYF.

The chain recombines TRBV5-4 with TRBJ2-2, with TRBD2 matching 7 bases. Trimming cost V 0 bases and J 7 bases; bases outside gene matches: 6. The CDR3 runs 15 residues. Germline CDR1 SGHNT, CDR2 YYREEE (reference sequence). This CDR3 reads CASSLGGGRVGELFF. DNA of the CDR3: TGTGCCAGCAGCTTGGGGGGAGGGCGGGTCGGGGAGCTGTTTTTT.

The V gene is TRBV6-1, the J gene TRBJ2-7, with 11 bases identical to TRBD1. Germline V CDR1 and CDR2: MNHNS, SASEGT. Trimming cost V 6 bases and J 4 bases; bases outside gene matches: 8. This CDR3 is 15 amino acids long. The DNA for the CDR3 is TGTGCCAGCAGGGAGGGGGGACAGGGGGTTTACGAGCAGTACTTC. This sequence encodes CASREGGQGVYEQYF.

The CDR3 is CASSDKGAATNEKLFF. CDR3 nucleotides: TGTGCCAGCAGTGATAAGGGGGCGGCGACTAATGAAAAACTGTTTTTT. The chain has TRBV6-1 and TRBJ1-4; 7 nucleotides align to TRBD1. Trimming cost V 3 bases and J 2 bases; bases outside gene matches: 6. The CDR3 totals 16 residues. Germline V gives CDR1 MNHNS, CDR2 SASEGT.

In this sample, this clone turned up a few times. The V gene is TRBV25-1, the J gene TRBJ1-1, with D possibly being TRBD1 (6 bases). The CDR3 is 13 residues long. Per the germline V gene, CDR1 is MGHDK and CDR2 is SYGVNS. The V end lost 8 bases, the J end lost 3 bases, and 13 bases lay between the germline ends. In nucleotides, the CDR3 is TGTGCCAGCGCCCGCACAGGGTACACTGAAGCTTTCTTT. Residues: CASARTGYTEAFF.

The chain links TRBV9 to TRBJ2-1, with D maybe TRBD2 (6 bases). Trimming stripped 2 bases from V and 5 bases from J, with 14 bases between. In germline, CDR1 is SGDLS, CDR2 YYNGEE. The length of the CDR3 is 15 residues. CDR3 sequence reads: CASSVFAGINNEQFF. CDR3 DNA: TGTGCCAGCAGCGTTTTCGCGGGGATAAACAATGAGCAGTTCTTC.

The chain joins TRBV21-1 to TRBJ1-4; the D call TRBD1 from the table was never checked on the DNA. TRBV21-1 is an annotated pseudogene. This CDR3 contains 17 residues. The CDR3 DNA reads as TGTGCCAGCAGCAGCAAGGTCGAGCGGCAGGGGGTCGGAAAACTGTTTTTT. Encoded protein: CASSSKVERQGVGKLFF.

The V gene is TRBV5-1, the J gene TRBJ2-1, with 11 bases identical to TRBD2. Germline V CDR1 and CDR2: SGHRS, YFSETQ. The CDR3 spans 18 residues. V dropped 4 bases and J dropped 10; count of bases not matched to a gene: 19. CDR3 sequence reads: CASSASWRLTSGVGEQFF. The CDR3, as DNA: TGCGCCAGCAGCGCGTCCTGGAGGTTGACTAGCGGGGTTGGGGAGCAGTTCTTC. Based on the CDR3 plus reference TRBV5-1 and TRBJ2-1, the full variable domain is KAGVTQTPRYLIKTRGQQVTLSCSPISGHRSVSWYQQTPGQGLQFLFEYFSETQRNKGNFPGRFSGRQFSNSRSEMNVSTLELGDSALYLCASSASWRLTSGVGEQFFGPGTRLTVL.

V gene TRBV6-1 combines with J gene TRBJ1-2; D unclear. With 4 bases removed from V and 3 bases from J, the gap between germline ends came to 15 bases. There are 15 residues in the CDR3. Germline lookup yields CDR1 MNHNS and CDR2 SASEGT. The CDR3 DNA reads TGTGCCAGCAGTGGTGGGGAGAGGGTTTACTATGGCTACACCTTC. Its protein is CASSGGERVYYGYTF.

The rearrangement links TRBV11-3 to TRBJ2-7; 7 nucleotides agree with TRBD2. CDR3 length equals 14 residues. CDR1 is SGHNT, CDR2 YENEEA, per germline. The trim removed 8 bases at V and 0 bases at J, leaving 7 bases unmatched. The DNA for the CDR3 is TGTGCCAGCTCTCCGAGCGGGGCCTCCTACGAGCAGTACTTC. Its translation: CASSPSGASYEQYF.

The chain is built from TRBV27 and TRBJ2-4; D call uncertain. Per the germline V gene, CDR1 is MNHEY and CDR2 is SMNVEV (reference sequence). V was shortened by 6 bases and J by 0 bases, with 12 bases between the two germline ends. The CDR3 is made up of 15 amino acids. The chain's CDR3 is CASSSSPIAKNIQYF. For the CDR3, the DNA is TGTGCCAGCAGCTCGTCGCCTATAGCCAAAAACATTCAGTACTTC.

This chain links TRBV5-1 with TRBJ2-5; no definite D call. V was trimmed by 0 bases and J by 3 bases, leaving 12 bases between them. The germline gives CDR1 SGHRS, CDR2 YFSETQ. The CDR3 is 15 residues long. The CDR3 nucleotides read TGCGCCAGCAGCTTGGGTTTCGGTCCGGAAGAGACCCAGTACTTC. This sequence encodes CASSLGFGPEETQYF. Looking up the rest from reference TRBV5-1 and TRBJ2-5 gives the full variable domain: KAGVTQTPRYLIKTRGQQVTLSCSPISGHRSVSWYQQTPGQGLQFLFEYFSETQRNKGNFPGRFSGRQFSNSRSEMNVSTLELGDSALYLCASSLGFGPEETQYFGPGTRLLVL.

The rearrangement uses TRBV10-1 and TRBJ2-6; tentatively, D is TRBD1 (5 bases). The CDR3 contains 16 residues. V lost 3 bases and J 3 bases, leaving 12 bases between the germline ends. The germline gives CDR1 WNHNN, CDR2 SYGVQD (reference sequence). The CDR3 is CASSDSGAGGANVLTF. CDR3 sequence (DNA): TGCGCCAGCAGTGATAGTGGGGCAGGTGGGGCCAACGTCCTGACTTTC.

The chain joins TRBV29-1 to TRBJ1-2; TRBD1 is a possible D gene (6 bases). The CDR3 contains 12 residues. Trimming removed 5 bases at V and 3 bases at J, with 10 bases between. CDR1 is SQVTM and CDR2 is ANQGSEA in the germline V gene. CDR3 amino acids: CSVRTVDYGYTF. The CDR3 nucleotides are TGCAGCGTTCGGACAGTAGACTATGGCTACACCTTC.

Only a few counts were recorded for this clone. This chain uses TRBV29-1 with TRBJ1-2; D ambiguous. V was trimmed by 3 bases and J by 5 bases, leaving 7 bases between them. CDR1 SQVTM and CDR2 ANQGSEA come from the germline V gene. CDR3 length equals 11 residues. As DNA, the CDR3 is TGCAGCGTTGATGGGAGTTATGGCTACACCTTC. It specifies CSVDGSYGYTF.

The sample holds a few counts of this clone. For the CDR3, the DNA is TGCGCCAGCAGCTTGCTTCCGGGACAGGGAAACGGGAACACTGAAGCTTTCTTT. Translating it yields CASSLLPGQGNGNTEAFF. The V gene is TRBV4-1, the J gene TRBJ1-1, with TRBD1 matching 9 bases. V gave up 5 bases and J gave up 1 base; unmatched junction bases: 14. Per the germline V gene, CDR1 is MGHRA and CDR2 is YSYEKL. This CDR3 is 18 amino acids long.

This chain links TRBV5-1 with TRBJ2-2, with D tentatively TRBD2 (6 bases). CDR1 SGHRS and CDR2 YFSETQ come from the germline V gene. The V gene lost 4 bases and the J gene lost 2 bases, with 15 bases spanning the gap. CDR3 size: 16 residues. CDR3 in DNA: TGCGCCAGCAGCGGCGGGTGGCGGGGAAACACCGGGGAGCTGTTTTTT. Its protein is CASSGGWRGNTGELFF.

In nucleotides, the CDR3 is TGCAGCGTTGAAGTTAGCGGGGGTAACACCGGGGAGCTGTTTTTT. As protein: CSVEVSGGNTGELFF. V and J are TRBV29-1 and TRBJ2-2; 9 bases map to TRBD2. The CDR3 consists of 15 residues. V lost 1 base and J lost 2; bases outside the gene matches: 2. Germline CDR1 is SQVTM and CDR2 is ANQGSEA.

The rearrangement uses TRBV6-6 and TRBJ2-1; D call uncertain. Germline CDR1 MNHNY, CDR2 SVGAGI (reference sequence). The CDR3 runs to 16 residues. V gave up 1 base and J gave up 1 base, with 11 bases separating them. CDR3 in DNA: TGTGCCAGCAGTTACTTTGCGCCAACGTCCTACAATGAGCAGTTCTTC. Translation: CASSYFAPTSYNEQFF.

The V call is TRBV5-1, the J call TRBJ1-2, with TRBD1 as a possible D gene (5 bases). CDR3 size: 14 residues. V lost 0 bases to trimming and J lost 2 bases, with 8 bases between them. Germline CDR1 and CDR2: SGHRS and YFSETQ. CDR3: CASSLGGRNYGYTF. CDR3 DNA: TGCGCCAGCAGCTTGGGGGGCCGCAACTATGGCTACACCTTC.